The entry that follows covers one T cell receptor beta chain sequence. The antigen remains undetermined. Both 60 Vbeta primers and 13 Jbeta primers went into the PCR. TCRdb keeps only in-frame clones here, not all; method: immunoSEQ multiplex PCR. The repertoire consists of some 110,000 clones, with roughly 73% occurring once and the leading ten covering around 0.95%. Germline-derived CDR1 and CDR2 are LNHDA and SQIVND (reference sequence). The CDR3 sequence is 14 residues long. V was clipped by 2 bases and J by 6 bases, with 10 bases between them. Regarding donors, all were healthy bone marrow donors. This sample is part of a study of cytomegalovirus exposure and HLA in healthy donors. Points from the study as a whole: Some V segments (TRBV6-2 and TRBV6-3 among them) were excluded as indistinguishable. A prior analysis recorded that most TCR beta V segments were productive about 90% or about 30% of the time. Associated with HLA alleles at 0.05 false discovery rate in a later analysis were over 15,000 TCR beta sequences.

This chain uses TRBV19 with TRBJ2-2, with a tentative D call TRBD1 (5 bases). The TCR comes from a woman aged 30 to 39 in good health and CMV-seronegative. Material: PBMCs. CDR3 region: CASSIQGFAGELFF. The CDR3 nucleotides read TGTGCCAGTAGTATACAGGGATTCGCCGGGGAGCTGTTTTTT.